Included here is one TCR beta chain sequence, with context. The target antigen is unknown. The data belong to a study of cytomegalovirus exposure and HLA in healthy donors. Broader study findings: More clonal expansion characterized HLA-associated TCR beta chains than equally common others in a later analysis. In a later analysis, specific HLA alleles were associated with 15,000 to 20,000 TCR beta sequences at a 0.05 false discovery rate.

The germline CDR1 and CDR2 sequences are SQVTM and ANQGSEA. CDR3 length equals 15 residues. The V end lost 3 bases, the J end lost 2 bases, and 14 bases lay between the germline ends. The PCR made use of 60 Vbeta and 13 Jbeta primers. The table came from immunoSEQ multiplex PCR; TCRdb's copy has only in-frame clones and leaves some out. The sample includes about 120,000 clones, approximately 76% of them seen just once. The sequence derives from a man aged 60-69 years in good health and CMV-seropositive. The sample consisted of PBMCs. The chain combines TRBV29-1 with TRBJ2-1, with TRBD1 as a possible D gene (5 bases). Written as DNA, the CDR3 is TGCAGCGTTGACCTTACAGGCGACGCCTACAATGAGCAGTTCTTC. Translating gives CSVDLTGDAYNEQFF.